This record looks at one TCR beta chain sequence and its context. Its antigen remains undetermined. Base qualities are not provided; no much larger clone lies one nucleotide away. The junction shows trimming of 4 bases on V and 9 bases on J, plus 21 bases between the germline ends. Inclusive of the bounding cysteine and phenylalanine, the CDR3 is 14 residues long. Only the CDR3 part of the read is kept: 42 bases, read in frame from the first base. The germline V gene sets CDR1 to SQVTM and CDR2 to ANQGSEA. These data come from a study of identifying expanded T cells in peripheral blood (dated by TCRdb to about 2019). Background on the whole study: Technical replicates were generated by sequencing separate aliquots of the same genomic DNA pool, with four replicates compared pairwise. Results and caveats for the whole study, not just this receptor: Across all healthy-donor time intervals, the beta-binomial model significantly lowered both the number of clones called differentially abundant and the false-positive rate. For all healthy donors, the variance in clone template counts between roughly 2-week samples rose significantly as total template count increased. The authors expected that over much longer intervals, such as months to years, biological variance in healthy repertoires might increase even further. The binomial model flagged around 1.2 differentially abundant clones between technical replicates but 15 to 17 over around two weeks and around 19 over around four weeks.

The immunoSEQ Assay, which uses bias-controlled multiplex PCR amplification of genomic DNA, was used to profile TCRbeta CDR3 regions. The study's processing was this. To quantify the absolute abundance of each unique TCRbeta CDR3 region, the sequences were collapsed and filtered. Two models were used to test differential abundance: a binomial model (Fisher-equivalent) and a beta-binomial model that adds time-dependent variance fitted from healthy donors. Clones with fewer than 5 combined templates were removed, and a clone was called differentially abundant if the clone's Benjamini-Hochberg FDR was below 0.01. In the beta-binomial model, variance was expressed as a function of the total template count across the two samples, in the form v = (b*log(k)+a)^2. The table comes from immuneACCESS by way of TCRdb, which keeps in-frame sequences with V and J called. Part of the clones is missing from these tables; in studies checked, under half for an unresolved V gene and the rest for unknown reasons. From that table come the V and J calls and clone size; the DNA was used to work out D and trimming. This sample lists 97,000 or so clones; 88% were detected once. 12% to 15% of the sample goes to the ten largest clones.

No immune events, such as infections, were documented for the healthy donors during the collection period. Time-dependent variance in a beta-binomial model of T-cell clone differential abundance was calibrated using healthy-donor blood repertoires as a training cohort. The training cohort comprised about ten healthy donors, 3 female and 7 male. The donors were between about 25 and 70 years old, with an average age of about 47 years. Whole blood, obtained from a commercial supplier, was collected from each healthy donor at three time points spaced around 2 weeks apart. Genomic DNA was extracted from unsorted whole blood for immunosequencing.

This clonotype originated in a person aged 18 to 70 in good health. Material for sequencing was blood. The chain links TRBV29-1 with TRBJ2-5, and perhaps TRBD2 as D gene, on 5 matching bases. The DNA is as follows: TGCAGCGTTGTGAGAGGAGGACCGGTAAGGTCCCAGTACTTC. It is translated as CSVVRGGPVRSQYF.